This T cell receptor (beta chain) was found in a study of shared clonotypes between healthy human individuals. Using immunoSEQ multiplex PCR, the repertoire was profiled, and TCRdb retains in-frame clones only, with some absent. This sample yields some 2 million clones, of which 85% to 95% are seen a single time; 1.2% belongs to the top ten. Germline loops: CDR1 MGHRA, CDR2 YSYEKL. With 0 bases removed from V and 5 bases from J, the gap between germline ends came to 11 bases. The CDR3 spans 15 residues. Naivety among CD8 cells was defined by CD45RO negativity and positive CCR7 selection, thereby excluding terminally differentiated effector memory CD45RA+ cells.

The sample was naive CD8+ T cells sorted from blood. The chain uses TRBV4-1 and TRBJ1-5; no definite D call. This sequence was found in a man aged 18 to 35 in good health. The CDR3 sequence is CASSQEAPGYQPQHF. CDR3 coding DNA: TGCGCCAGCAGCCAAGAAGCGCCGGGTTATCAGCCCCAGCATTTT.